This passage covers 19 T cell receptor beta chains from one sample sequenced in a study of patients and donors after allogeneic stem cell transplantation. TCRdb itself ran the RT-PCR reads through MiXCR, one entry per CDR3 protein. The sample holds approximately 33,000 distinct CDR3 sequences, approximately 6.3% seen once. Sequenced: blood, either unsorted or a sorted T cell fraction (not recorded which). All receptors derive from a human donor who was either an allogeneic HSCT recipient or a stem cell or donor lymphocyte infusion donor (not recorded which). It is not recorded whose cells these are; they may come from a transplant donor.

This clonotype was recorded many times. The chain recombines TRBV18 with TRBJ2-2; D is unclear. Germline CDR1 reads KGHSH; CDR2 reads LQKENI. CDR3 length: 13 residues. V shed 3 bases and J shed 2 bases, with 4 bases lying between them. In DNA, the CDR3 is TGTGCCAGCTCACCGATCAACACCGGGGAGCTGTTTTTT. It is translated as CASSPINTGELFF.

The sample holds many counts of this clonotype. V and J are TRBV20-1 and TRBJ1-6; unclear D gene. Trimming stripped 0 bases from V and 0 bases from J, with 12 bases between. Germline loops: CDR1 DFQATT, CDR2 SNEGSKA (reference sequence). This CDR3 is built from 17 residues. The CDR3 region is CSARDGWRSSYNSPLHF. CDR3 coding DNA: TGCAGTGCTAGAGATGGTTGGAGGAGCTCCTATAATTCACCCCTCCACTTT.

CDR3 sequence reads: CASSPKGLAMETQYF. Here the CDR3 DNA reads TGTGCCAGCTCACCAAAGGGACTAGCTATGGAGACCCAGTACTTC. The J gene is TRBJ2-5, the V gene TRBV18; 9 nucleotides match TRBD2. CDR1 and CDR2 from the germline V gene are KGHSH and LQKENI. The CDR3 has 15 amino acids. V dropped 2 bases and J dropped 5; count of bases not matched to a gene: 6.

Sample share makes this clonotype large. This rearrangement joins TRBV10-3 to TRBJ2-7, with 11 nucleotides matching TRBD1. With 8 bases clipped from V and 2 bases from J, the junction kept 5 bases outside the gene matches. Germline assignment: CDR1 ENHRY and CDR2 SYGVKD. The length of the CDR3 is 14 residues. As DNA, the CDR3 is TGTGCCATCCGAAGGACAGGGGGCCCCTACGAGCAGTACTTC. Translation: CAIRRTGGPYEQYF.

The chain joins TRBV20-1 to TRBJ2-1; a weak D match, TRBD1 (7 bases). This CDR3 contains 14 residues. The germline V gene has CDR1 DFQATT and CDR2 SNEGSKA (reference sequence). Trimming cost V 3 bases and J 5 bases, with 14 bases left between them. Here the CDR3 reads CSASHRGLNNEQFF. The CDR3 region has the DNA TGCAGTGCTAGTCACAGGGGACTTAACAATGAGCAGTTCTTC.

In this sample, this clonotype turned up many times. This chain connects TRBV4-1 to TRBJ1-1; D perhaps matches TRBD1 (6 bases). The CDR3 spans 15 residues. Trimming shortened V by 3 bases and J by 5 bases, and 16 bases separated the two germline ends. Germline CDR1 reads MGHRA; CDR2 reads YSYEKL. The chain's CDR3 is CASSQAVLQGTEAFF. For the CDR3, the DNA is TGCGCCAGCAGCCAGGCTGTCCTACAGGGAACTGAAGCTTTCTTT.

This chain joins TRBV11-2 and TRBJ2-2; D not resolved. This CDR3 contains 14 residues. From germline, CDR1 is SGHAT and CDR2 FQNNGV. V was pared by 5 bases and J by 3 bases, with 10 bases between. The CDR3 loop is CASSPTRHTGELFF. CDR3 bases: TGTGCCAGCAGCCCAACGAGACACACCGGGGAGCTGTTTTTT. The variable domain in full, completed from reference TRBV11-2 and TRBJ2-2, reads EAGVAQSPRYKIIEKRQSVAFWCNPISGHATLYWYQQILGQGPKLLIQFQNNGVVDDSQLPKDRFSAERLKGVDSTLKIQPAKLEDSAVYLCASSPTRHTGELFFGEGSRLTVL.

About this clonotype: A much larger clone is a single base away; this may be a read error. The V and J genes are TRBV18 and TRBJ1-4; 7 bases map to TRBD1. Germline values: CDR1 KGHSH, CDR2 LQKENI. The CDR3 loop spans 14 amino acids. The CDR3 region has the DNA TGTGCCAGCTCACGAAACTCAGGGGGTGAAAATCTGTTTTTT. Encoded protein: CASSRNSGGENLFF.

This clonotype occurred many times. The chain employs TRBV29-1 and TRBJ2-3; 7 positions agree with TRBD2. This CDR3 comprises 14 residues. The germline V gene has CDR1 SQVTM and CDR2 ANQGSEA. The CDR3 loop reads CSARPSGSTDTQYF. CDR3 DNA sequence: TGCAGTGCCCGGCCTAGCGGTAGCACAGATACGCAGTATTTT.

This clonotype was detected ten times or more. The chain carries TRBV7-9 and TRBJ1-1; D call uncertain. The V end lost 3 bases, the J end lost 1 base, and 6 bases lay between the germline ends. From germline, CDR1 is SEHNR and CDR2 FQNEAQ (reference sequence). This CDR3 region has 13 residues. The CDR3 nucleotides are TGTGCCAGCAGCTTGAGAGGGAACACTGAAGCTTTCTTT. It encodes CASSLRGNTEAFF.

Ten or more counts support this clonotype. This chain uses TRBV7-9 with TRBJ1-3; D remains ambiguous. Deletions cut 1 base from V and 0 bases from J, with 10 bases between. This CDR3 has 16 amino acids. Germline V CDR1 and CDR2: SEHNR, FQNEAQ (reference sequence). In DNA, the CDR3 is TGTGCCAGCAGCTTAGGGGAGTTCCTCTCTGGAAACACCATATATTTT. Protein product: CASSLGEFLSGNTIYF.

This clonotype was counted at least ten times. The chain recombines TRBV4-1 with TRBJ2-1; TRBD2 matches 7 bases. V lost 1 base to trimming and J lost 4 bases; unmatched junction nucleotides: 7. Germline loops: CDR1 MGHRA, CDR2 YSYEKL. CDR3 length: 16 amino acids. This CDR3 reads CASSQVLSGIYNEQFF. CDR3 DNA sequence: TGCGCCAGCAGCCAAGTGTTAAGCGGGATTTACAATGAGCAGTTCTTC.

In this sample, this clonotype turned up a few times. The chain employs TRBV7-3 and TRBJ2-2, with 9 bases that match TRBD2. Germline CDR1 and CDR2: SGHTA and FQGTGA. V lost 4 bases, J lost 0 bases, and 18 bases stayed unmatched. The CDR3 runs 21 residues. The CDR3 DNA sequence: TGTGCCAGCAGCTCCTTCGGTGCGACTAGCGGAAATAAAGCGAACACCGGGGAGCTGTTTTTT. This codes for CASSSFGATSGNKANTGELFF.

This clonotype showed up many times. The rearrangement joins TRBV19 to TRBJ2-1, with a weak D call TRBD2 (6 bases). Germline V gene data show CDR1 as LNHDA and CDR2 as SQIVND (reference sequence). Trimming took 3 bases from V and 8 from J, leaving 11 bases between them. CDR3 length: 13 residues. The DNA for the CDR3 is TGTGCCAGTAGTATGCGGGGATTGTATGAGCAGTTCTTC. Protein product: CASSMRGLYEQFF.

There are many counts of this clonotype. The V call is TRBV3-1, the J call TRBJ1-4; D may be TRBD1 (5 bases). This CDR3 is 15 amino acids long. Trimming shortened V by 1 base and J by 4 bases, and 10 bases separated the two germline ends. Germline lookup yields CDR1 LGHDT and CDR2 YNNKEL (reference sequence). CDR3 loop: CASSQVGTNNEKLFF. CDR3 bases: TGTGCCAGCAGCCAAGTGGGGACGAATAATGAAAAACTGTTTTTT.

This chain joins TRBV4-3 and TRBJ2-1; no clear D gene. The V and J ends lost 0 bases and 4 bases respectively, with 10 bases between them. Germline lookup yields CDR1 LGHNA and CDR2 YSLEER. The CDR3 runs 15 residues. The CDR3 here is CASSQEPRNYNEQFF. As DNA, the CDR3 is TGCGCCAGCAGCCAAGAACCTAGGAATTACAATGAGCAGTTCTTC.

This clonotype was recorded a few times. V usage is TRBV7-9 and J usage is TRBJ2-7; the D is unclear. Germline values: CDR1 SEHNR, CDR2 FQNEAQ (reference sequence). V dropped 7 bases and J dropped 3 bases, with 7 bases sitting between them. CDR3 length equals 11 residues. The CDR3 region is CASTPVYEQYF. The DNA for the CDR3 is TGTGCCAGCACCCCCGTCTACGAGCAGTACTTC.

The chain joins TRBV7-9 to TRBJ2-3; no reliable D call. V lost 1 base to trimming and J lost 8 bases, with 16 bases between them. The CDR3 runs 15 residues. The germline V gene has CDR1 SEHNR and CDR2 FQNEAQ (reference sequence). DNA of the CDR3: TGTGCCAGCAGCTTAGGGGTCCGCTTAAGTGGTACGCAGTATTTT. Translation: CASSLGVRLSGTQYF.

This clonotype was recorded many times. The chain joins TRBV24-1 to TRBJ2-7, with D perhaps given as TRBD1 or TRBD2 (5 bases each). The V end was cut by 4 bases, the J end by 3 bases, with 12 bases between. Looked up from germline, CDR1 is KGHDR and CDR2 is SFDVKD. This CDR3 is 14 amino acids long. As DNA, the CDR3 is TGTGCCACCAGTGACCCTACGAGGGGCTACGAGCAGTACTTC. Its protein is CATSDPTRGYEQYF.